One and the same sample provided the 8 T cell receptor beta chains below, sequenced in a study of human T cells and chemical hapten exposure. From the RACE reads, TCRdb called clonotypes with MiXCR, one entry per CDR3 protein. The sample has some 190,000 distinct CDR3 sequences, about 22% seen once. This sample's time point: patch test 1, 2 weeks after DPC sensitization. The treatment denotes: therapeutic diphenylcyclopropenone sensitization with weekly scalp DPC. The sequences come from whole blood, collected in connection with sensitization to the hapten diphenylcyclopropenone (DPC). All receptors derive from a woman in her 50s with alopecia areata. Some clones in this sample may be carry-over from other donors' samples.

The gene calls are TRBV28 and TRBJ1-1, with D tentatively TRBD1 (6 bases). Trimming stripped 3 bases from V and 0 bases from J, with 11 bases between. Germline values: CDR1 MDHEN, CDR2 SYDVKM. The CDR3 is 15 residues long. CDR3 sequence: CASSLYRVLNTEAFF. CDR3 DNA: TGTGCCAGCAGTTTGTACAGGGTCCTGAACACTGAAGCTTTCTTT.

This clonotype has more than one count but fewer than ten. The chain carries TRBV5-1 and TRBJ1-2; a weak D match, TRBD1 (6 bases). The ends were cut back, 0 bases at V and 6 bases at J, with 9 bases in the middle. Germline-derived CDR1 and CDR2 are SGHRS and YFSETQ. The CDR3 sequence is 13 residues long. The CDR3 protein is CASSLDRADGYTF. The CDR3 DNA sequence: TGCGCCAGCAGCTTGGACAGGGCGGATGGCTACACCTTC.

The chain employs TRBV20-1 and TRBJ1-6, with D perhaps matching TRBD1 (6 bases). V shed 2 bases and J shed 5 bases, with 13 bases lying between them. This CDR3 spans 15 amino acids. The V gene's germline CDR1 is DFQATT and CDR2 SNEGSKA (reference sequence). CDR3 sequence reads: CSARRGAVDNSPLHF. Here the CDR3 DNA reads TGCAGTGCTAGACGGGGGGCCGTGGATAATTCACCCCTCCACTTT.

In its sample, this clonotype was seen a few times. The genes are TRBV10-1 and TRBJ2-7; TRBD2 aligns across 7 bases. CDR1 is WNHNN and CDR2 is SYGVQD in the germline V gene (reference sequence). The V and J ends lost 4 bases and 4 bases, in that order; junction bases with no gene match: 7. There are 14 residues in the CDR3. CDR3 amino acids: CASSGASGSYEQYF. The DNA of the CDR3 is TGCGCCAGCAGTGGGGCTAGCGGATCTTACGAGCAGTACTTC.

The chain's CDR3 is CASSLGGRRSSYEQYF. The CDR3 region has the DNA TGTGCCAGCAGCTTAGGGGGGCGGAGAAGCTCCTACGAGCAGTACTTC. V and J are TRBV7-2 and TRBJ2-7, with TRBD1 as a possible D gene (6 bases). The length of the CDR3 is 16 residues. The germline V gene has CDR1 SGHTA and CDR2 FQGNSA. The V end lost 1 base, the J end lost 0 bases, and 13 bases lay between the germline ends.

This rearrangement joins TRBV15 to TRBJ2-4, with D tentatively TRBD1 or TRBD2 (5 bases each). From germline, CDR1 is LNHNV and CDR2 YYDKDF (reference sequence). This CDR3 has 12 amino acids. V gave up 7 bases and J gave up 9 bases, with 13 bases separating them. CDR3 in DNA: TGTGCCACCAAGGCCTTCGGGACCATTCAGTACTTC. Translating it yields CATKAFGTIQYF.

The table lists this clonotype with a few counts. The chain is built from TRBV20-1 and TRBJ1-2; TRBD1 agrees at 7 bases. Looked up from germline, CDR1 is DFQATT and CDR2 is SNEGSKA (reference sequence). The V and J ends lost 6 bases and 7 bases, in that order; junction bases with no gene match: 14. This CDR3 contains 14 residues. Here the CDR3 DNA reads TGCAGTGCACCCCCCAGGGCAGGGGGTCCTGGCTACACCTTC. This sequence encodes CSAPPRAGGPGYTF.

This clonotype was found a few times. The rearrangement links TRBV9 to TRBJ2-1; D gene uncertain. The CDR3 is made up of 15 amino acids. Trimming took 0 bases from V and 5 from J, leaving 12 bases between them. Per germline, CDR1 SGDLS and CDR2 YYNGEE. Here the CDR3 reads CASSVAAGRHNEQFF. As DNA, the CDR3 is TGTGCCAGCAGCGTAGCTGCAGGACGGCACAATGAGCAGTTCTTC.